The 27 T cell receptor beta chains presented below share a single source sample, sequenced in a study of OX40 agonist ivuxolimab in advanced cancers. Assay: immunoSEQ multiplex PCR; the TCRdb copy retains only in-frame clones and omits some. The table records tens of thousands of clones, around 83% of them present only once. The sample consisted of CD4+ or CD8+ T cells sorted from blood, taken in a trial of the OX40 agonist ivuxolimab. These TCRs come from an adult with an advanced solid tumor such as melanoma, head and neck, liver or kidney cancer.

This clone was recorded a few times. The CDR3 nucleotides are TGTGCCAGCAGCGTAGTACAGGGGGCAACTGAAGCTTTCTTT. As protein: CASSVVQGATEAFF. This chain connects TRBV9 to TRBJ1-1; 9 bases agree with TRBD1. The ends lost 0 bases at V and 5 bases at J; junction bases unmatched: 2. The CDR3 covers 14 residues. Germline assignment: CDR1 SGDLS and CDR2 YYNGEE. Full variable domain (outside the CDR3, taken from reference TRBV9 and TRBJ1-1): DSGVTQTPKHLITATGQRVTLRCSPRSGDLSVYWYQQSLDQGLQFLIQYYNGEERAKGNILERFSAQQFPDLHSELNLSSLELGDSALYFCASSVVQGATEAFFGQGTRLTVV.

The chain combines TRBV28 with TRBJ1-5; no reliable D call. CDR1 and CDR2 from the germline V gene are MDHEN and SYDVKM. There are 12 residues in the CDR3. V shed 2 bases and J shed 8 bases, with 7 bases lying between them. DNA for the CDR3: TGTGCCAGCAGTTTAACTGCAGAGCCCCAGCATTTT. This translates into CASSLTAEPQHF.

This clone was counted once. This chain connects TRBV5-4 to TRBJ2-2; TRBD2 matches 8 bases. V lost 4 bases to trimming and J lost 5 bases; unmatched junction nucleotides: 10. Germline CDR1 and CDR2: SGHNT and YYREEE (reference sequence). The CDR3 is 16 residues long. Here the CDR3 DNA reads TGTGCCAGCAGCCCTGGACTAGCCAAGAGTACCGGGGAGCTGTTTTTT. It translates to CASSPGLAKSTGELFF.

This chain connects TRBV5-4 to TRBJ2-5, with D perhaps being TRBD1 or TRBD2 (5 bases each). The CDR3 totals 15 residues. CDR1 and CDR2 from the germline V gene are SGHNT and YYREEE (reference sequence). Trimming shortened V by 4 bases and J by 3 bases, and 16 bases separated the two germline ends. CDR3 in DNA: TGTGCCAGCAGCACCCCGGGAAGGGGTGAAGAGACCCAGTACTTC. Translating gives CASSTPGRGEETQYF.

As to this clone: The germline gene is not matched at one end of the junction; a read error may be the cause. The chain recombines TRBV5-4 with TRBJ2-7; perhaps TRBD1 as D (6 bases). This CDR3 is 16 amino acids long. Germline V gene lookup returns CDR1 SGHNT and CDR2 YYREEE (reference sequence). The CDR3 sequence is CASSQDQGTVSYEQYF. CDR3 nucleotide sequence: TGCGCCAGCAGCCAAGATCAGGGGACGGTCTCCTACGAGCAGTACTTC.

The chain links TRBV14 to TRBJ1-1, with a tentative D call TRBD1 (5 bases). V lost 3 bases to trimming and J lost 1 base, with 12 bases between them. Germline CDR1 reads SGHDN; CDR2 reads FVKESK. This CDR3 contains 15 residues. The CDR3 loop reads CASSHRSGTNTEAFF. CDR3 sequence (DNA): TGTGCCAGCAGCCATCGATCCGGGACGAACACTGAAGCTTTCTTT.

This chain links TRBV21-1 with TRBJ1-2. TRBV21-1 is tagged as a pseudogene. This CDR3 region has 17 residues. The CDR3 sequence: CASSKKSRGRLNYGYTF. Here the CDR3 DNA reads TGTGCCAGCAGCAAAAAATCCCGGGGGAGACTTAACTATGGCTACACCTTC.

The CDR3 spells CASSPQGMDYGYTF. CDR3 in DNA: TGTGCCAGCTCACCACAGGGTATGGACTATGGCTACACCTTC. V and J are TRBV18 and TRBJ1-2; D unclear. The CDR3 consists of 14 residues. Per the germline V gene, CDR1 is KGHSH and CDR2 is LQKENI. Trimming pared 1 base from V and 3 bases from J, leaving 9 bases between. The full variable domain, its missing parts supplied by reference TRBV18 and TRBJ1-2, is NAGVMQNPRHLVRRRGQEARLRCSPMKGHSHVYWYRQLPEEGLKFMVYLQKENIIDESGMPKERFSAEFPKEGPSILRIQQVVRGDSAAYFCASSPQGMDYGYTFGSGTRLTVV.

This chain joins TRBV15 and TRBJ2-3; 9 positions agree with TRBD1. The junction had 3 bases not matched to a gene; V was cut back by 1 base and J by 4 bases. The CDR3 contains 15 residues. The germline V gene encodes CDR1 LNHNV and CDR2 YYDKDF (reference sequence). The chain's CDR3 is CATSRGDRDSDTQYF. The CDR3, as DNA: TGTGCCACCAGCAGAGGGGACAGGGACTCAGATACGCAGTATTTT.

This rearrangement joins TRBV18 to TRBJ2-6; perhaps TRBD1 as D (6 bases). Trimming left V 1 base short and J 0 bases short, with 13 bases between. CDR1 KGHSH and CDR2 LQKENI come from the germline V gene. CDR3 length equals 18 residues. The CDR3 region has the DNA TGTGCCAGCTCACCACTTGGGACAAGTTCCTCTGGGGCCAACGTCCTGACTTTC. Translated, it gives CASSPLGTSSSGANVLTF.

This chain uses TRBV6-5 with TRBJ2-7, with D possibly being TRBD1 or TRBD2 (6 bases each). The CDR3 totals 14 residues. Germline V gives CDR1 MNHEY, CDR2 SVGAGI. V was pared by 1 base and J by 6 bases, with 13 bases between. CDR3 amino acids: CASSYYREVSEQYF. Written as DNA, the CDR3 is TGTGCCAGCAGTTACTACAGGGAGGTTAGCGAGCAGTACTTC.

The CDR3 DNA reads as TGTGCCAGCAGTTCCTCGGGACAGGCTCGCGCTGAAGCTTTCTTT. Translating it yields CASSSSGQARAEAFF. The rearrangement links TRBV28 to TRBJ1-1, with 8 bases aligning to TRBD1. Trimming at V came to 4 bases and at J to 6 bases, leaving 10 bases not matched to a gene. The CDR3 spans 15 residues. The germline gives CDR1 MDHEN, CDR2 SYDVKM.

The chain links TRBV6-5 to TRBJ1-2; TRBD1 agrees at 10 bases. The CDR3 consists of 14 residues. The J segment lost 1 base and the V segment lost 6 bases, leaving 2 bases of the junction unmatched. The germline V gene has CDR1 MNHEY and CDR2 SVGAGI. The chain's CDR3 is CASRTGGVNYGYTF. In DNA, the CDR3 is TGTGCCAGCAGGACAGGGGGCGTTAACTATGGCTACACCTTC.

The chain links TRBV5-1 to TRBJ1-1; the D gene is possibly TRBD1 (6 bases). The length of the CDR3 is 15 residues. Trimming removed 2 bases at V and 2 bases at J, with 13 bases between. The germline CDR1 and CDR2 sequences are SGHRS and YFSETQ. Written as DNA, the CDR3 is TGCGCCAGCAGCTTACAGGGCGGAGGAAACACTGAAGCTTTCTTT. This codes for CASSLQGGGNTEAFF. The full variable domain, its missing parts supplied by reference TRBV5-1 and TRBJ1-1, is KAGVTQTPRYLIKTRGQQVTLSCSPISGHRSVSWYQQTPGQGLQFLFEYFSETQRNKGNFPGRFSGRQFSNSRSEMNVSTLELGDSALYLCASSLQGGGNTEAFFGQGTRLTVV.

This clone was counted between two and nine times. The chain is built from TRBV7-2 and TRBJ2-2, with 7 bases fitting TRBD1. Germline CDR1 reads SGHTA; CDR2 reads FQGNSA. There are 15 residues in the CDR3. The V and J ends lost 4 bases and 0 bases, in that order; junction bases with no gene match: 2. CDR3 region: CASSSGTANTGELFF. CDR3 coding DNA: TGTGCCAGCAGCTCCGGGACAGCGAACACCGGGGAGCTGTTTTTT.

The rearrangement joins TRBV5-5 to TRBJ1-6; 8 nucleotides line up with TRBD1. Germline CDR1 is SGHKS and CDR2 is YYEKEE (reference sequence). V shed 2 bases, J shed 6 bases, and the junction held 10 bases outside the gene matches. CDR3 length: 17 amino acids. DNA of the CDR3: TGTGCCAGCAGCTTACTTAATATCCAGGGGGCTAATTCACCCCTCCACTTT. Amino acid sequence: CASSLLNIQGANSPLHF.

The rearrangement uses TRBV5-6 and TRBJ2-1, with 9 bases that match TRBD2. This CDR3 is 15 amino acids long. From germline, CDR1 is SGHDT and CDR2 YYEEEE. After removal of 6 bases from V and 9 bases from J, the junction contained 13 bases not matched to a gene. As DNA, the CDR3 is TGTGCCAGCACCATGGACTTTAGCGGGGGTGGTGAGCAGTTCTTC. This gives the protein CASTMDFSGGGEQFF.

This chain connects TRBV5-1 to TRBJ2-2, with D tentatively TRBD2 (5 bases). The V gene lost 7 bases and the J gene lost 1 base, with 20 bases spanning the gap. This CDR3 region has 17 residues. Looked up from germline, CDR1 is SGHRS and CDR2 is YFSETQ. CDR3 residues: CASYPWYPGVNTGELFF. The CDR3 DNA sequence: TGCGCCAGCTATCCTTGGTACCCCGGGGTGAACACCGGGGAGCTGTTTTTT. The variable domain in full, completed from reference TRBV5-1 and TRBJ2-2, reads KAGVTQTPRYLIKTRGQQVTLSCSPISGHRSVSWYQQTPGQGLQFLFEYFSETQRNKGNFPGRFSGRQFSNSRSEMNVSTLELGDSALYLCASYPWYPGVNTGELFFGEGSRLTVL.

This clone was seen just once. DNA of the CDR3: TGTGCCAGCTCACCACCGTCACAGGGGAGATACAATGAGCAGTTCTTC. Translated: CASSPPSQGRYNEQFF. The V call is TRBV18, the J call TRBJ2-1; 7 nucleotides match TRBD1. The germline gives CDR1 KGHSH, CDR2 LQKENI. V was pared by 0 bases and J by 4 bases, with 6 bases of the junction left unmatched. The CDR3 loop spans 16 amino acids.

The chain joins TRBV29-1 to TRBJ1-2; TRBD1 matches at 7 bases. V was pared by 4 bases and J by 6 bases, with 5 bases of the junction left unmatched. The CDR3 has 12 residues. Germline CDR1 and CDR2: SQVTM and ANQGSEA. The CDR3 DNA reads TGCAGCGTTGTCCAGGGGGGAGATGGCTACACCTTC. Translating it yields CSVVQGGDGYTF.

J is TRBJ2-7 and V is TRBV30, with D unresolved. The V gene's germline CDR1 is GTSNPN and CDR2 SVGIG (reference sequence). Between the trimmed V and J ends, which lost 4 bases and 3 bases, there was a span of 10 bases. The length of the CDR3 is 12 residues. The DNA for the CDR3 is TGTGCCTGGACAGCCACGGTCTACGAGCAGTACTTC. Translating it yields CAWTATVYEQYF. Full variable domain (rest looked up from reference TRBV30 and TRBJ2-7): SQTIHQWPATLVQPVGSPLSLECTVEGTSNPNLYWYRQAAGRGLQLLFYSVGIGQISSEVPQNLSASRPQDRQFILSSKKLLLSDSGFYLCAWTATVYEQYFGPGTRLTVT.

This clone was seen more than once but under ten times. The CDR3 DNA follows: TGTGCCAGAAGCGTTCCTACGAGCGAGCAGTACTTC. This sequence encodes CARSVPTSEQYF. This chain links TRBV5-3 with TRBJ2-7; D ambiguous. TRBV5-3 belongs to the ORF category, with a function that is uncertain. V lost 4 bases, J lost 6 bases, and 11 bases lay in between. The CDR3 covers 12 residues.

The chain uses TRBV6-1 and TRBJ1-3; a weak D match, TRBD1 (6 bases). The CDR3 loop spans 12 amino acids. Per the germline V gene, CDR1 is MNHNS and CDR2 is SASEGT. V was clipped by 8 bases and J by 8 bases, with 13 bases between them. The CDR3 DNA sequence: TGTGCCAGCGGAAGGGGGTTCGACACCATATATTTT. Residues: CASGRGFDTIYF.

This rearrangement joins TRBV4-1 to TRBJ1-5; D call uncertain. CDR1 and CDR2 from the germline V gene are MGHRA and YSYEKL. The V end lost 4 bases, the J end lost 1 base, and 17 bases lay between the germline ends. The CDR3 loop spans 17 amino acids. CDR3 DNA sequence: TGCGCCAGCAGCCTCCATTTTGAGGGCGGGAGCAATCAGCCCCAGCATTTT. The encoded protein is CASSLHFEGGSNQPQHF.

The chain joins TRBV16 to TRBJ1-2; the D is unclear. Germline values: CDR1 KGHSY, CDR2 FQNENV. The CDR3 spans 15 residues. Between the trimmed V and J ends, which lost 3 bases and 3 bases, there was a span of 14 bases. The CDR3 coding sequence is TGTGCCAGCAGCCAGTCGTTGGCCGCCGACTATGGCTACACCTTC. Translating it yields CASSQSLAADYGYTF.

The CDR3 sequence is CASSIGQGYTGELFF. Written as DNA, the CDR3 is TGTGCCAGCAGCATCGGACAGGGATACACCGGGGAGCTGTTTTTT. The chain is built from TRBV7-3 and TRBJ2-2, with 8 bases identical to TRBD1. CDR3 length: 15 residues. Per the germline V gene, CDR1 is SGHTA and CDR2 is FQGTGA. V was pared by 5 bases and J by 3 bases, with 5 bases of the junction left unmatched.

The chain links TRBV7-2 to TRBJ2-5; D is possibly TRBD2 (6 bases). V lost 7 bases, J lost 3 bases, and 15 bases lay in between. Per the germline V gene, CDR1 is SGHTA and CDR2 is FQGNSA. This CDR3 has 14 residues. This chain's CDR3 is CASTFGTVEETQYF. For the CDR3, the DNA is TGTGCCAGCACCTTTGGGACTGTCGAAGAGACCCAGTACTTC.